A single sample is the source of the 18 T cell receptor beta chains below, sequenced in a study of T cell repertoires in cytomegalovirus infection. One entry per CDR3 protein, called by TCRdb with MiXCR from the reads. The sample shows roughly 230,000 distinct CDR3 sequences, about 15% of them seen only once. The specimen was CD8+ T cells from PBMCs. These TCRs come from a human donor in good health (CMV status not recorded). Some clones in this sample may be carry-over from other donors' samples.

This clonotype was detected a few times. The chain recombines TRBV6-6 with TRBJ2-1; D uncertain. The CDR3 is made up of 15 amino acids. Germline loops: CDR1 MNHNY, CDR2 SVGAGI (reference sequence). The V end lost 6 bases, the J end lost 9 bases, and 21 bases lay between the germline ends. CDR3: CASSPDSAAYLEQFF. The CDR3 DNA reads as TGTGCCAGCAGCCCAGACTCGGCGGCCTATCTTGAGCAGTTCTTC.

The chain is built from TRBV20-1 and TRBJ2-1, with 10 positions matching TRBD1. In germline, CDR1 is DFQATT, CDR2 SNEGSKA (reference sequence). The CDR3 contains 15 residues. In DNA, the CDR3 is TGCAGCCCACTCCTAACGGGACAGGGGTTAAATGAGCAGTTCTTC. This encodes CSPLLTGQGLNEQFF.

At least ten counts were recorded for this clonotype. The gene calls are TRBV7-2 and TRBJ1-5; 10 nucleotides line up with TRBD1. Per germline, CDR1 SGHTA and CDR2 FQGNSA. J lost 4 bases, V lost 5 bases, and 5 bases had no gene match. The CDR3 totals 15 residues. CDR3 in DNA: TGTGCCAGCAGCCTCTGGACAGGGGGTAATCAGCCCCAGCATTTT. It specifies CASSLWTGGNQPQHF.

Notes on this clonotype: The germline gene is not matched at one end of the junction; a read error may be the cause. The V and J genes are TRBV11-3 and TRBJ1-2; no firm D call. The CDR3 consists of 15 residues. Germline V gene lookup returns CDR1 SGHNT and CDR2 YENEEA. CDR3 sequence (DNA): TGTGCCAGCAACTTAGCCCCAGCAGAACGCTATGGCTACACCTTC. Its protein is CASNLAPAERYGYTF.

The sample holds a few counts of this clonotype. CDR3 sequence reads: CASSPTDFSGNTIYF. CDR3 nucleotide sequence: TGTGCCAGTAGTCCAACCGATTTCTCTGGAAACACCATATATTTT. The chain is built from TRBV19 and TRBJ1-3; D uncertain. Looked up from germline, CDR1 is LNHDA and CDR2 is SQIVND (reference sequence). Trimming cost V 5 bases and J 0 bases, with 11 bases left between them. The CDR3 spans 15 residues.

The table lists this clonotype with many counts. V usage is TRBV7-2 and J usage is TRBJ2-3; 8 nucleotides match TRBD2. V was clipped by 2 bases and J by 6 bases; unmatched bases: 25. CDR1 is SGHTA and CDR2 is FQGNSA in the germline V gene. The CDR3 contains 21 residues. As DNA, the CDR3 is TGTGCCAGCAGCTTATTCGTTTATAGGGCGGGGGGCACTTCCGGGCCGGATACGCAGTATTTT. It encodes CASSLFVYRAGGTSGPDTQYF.

The chain has TRBV28 and TRBJ2-5; 8 nucleotides align to TRBD1. After removal of 8 bases from V and 3 bases from J, the junction contained 14 bases not matched to a gene. CDR3 length equals 16 residues. CDR1 and CDR2 (germline): MDHEN, SYDVKM. CDR3 nucleotide sequence: TGTGCCAGCTTCCCCTTGTCCGGACAGGGAGAAGAGACCCAGTACTTC. Its protein is CASFPLSGQGEETQYF.

This clonotype was found many times. This rearrangement joins TRBV7-2 to TRBJ1-6; D remains ambiguous. Germline CDR1 and CDR2: SGHTA and FQGNSA. There are 16 residues in the CDR3. Trimming stripped 2 bases from V and 0 bases from J, with 8 bases between. The CDR3 sequence: CASSLKPTSYNSPLHF. CDR3 DNA: TGTGCCAGCAGCTTAAAACCGACCTCCTATAATTCACCCCTCCACTTT.

The chain is built from TRBV3-1 and TRBJ2-1, with no clear D. Germline-derived CDR1 and CDR2 are LGHDT and YNNKEL (reference sequence). V was shortened by 3 bases and J by 10 bases, with 7 bases between the two germline ends. This CDR3 is built from 11 residues. CDR3 residues: CASSHRYEQFF. DNA for the CDR3: TGTGCCAGCAGCCACCGGTACGAGCAGTTCTTC.

The CDR3 sequence is CASSLPVLNTEAFF. The DNA for the CDR3 is TGTGCCAGCAGTTTACCCGTGCTAAACACTGAAGCTTTCTTT. J is TRBJ1-1 and V is TRBV28; D remains unclear. This CDR3 spans 14 amino acids. The germline gives CDR1 MDHEN, CDR2 SYDVKM. The V gene lost 2 bases and the J gene lost 2 bases, with 9 bases spanning the gap.

The sample holds a few counts of this clonotype. This chain uses TRBV20-1 with TRBJ2-4; tentatively, D is TRBD1 (6 bases). The CDR3 is made up of 16 amino acids. Germline CDR1 and CDR2: DFQATT and SNEGSKA (reference sequence). V gave up 0 bases and J gave up 0 bases, with 12 bases separating them. CDR3 sequence: CSAREWDTEAKNIQYF. The CDR3 DNA reads TGCAGTGCTAGAGAATGGGACACCGAAGCCAAAAACATTCAGTACTTC.

This clonotype showed up many times. The chain joins TRBV7-6 to TRBJ2-2; 7 bases align to TRBD1. Unmatched junction bases numbered 9, after V lost 5 bases and J lost 0 bases. The CDR3 has 17 residues. Germline V gene lookup returns CDR1 SGHVS and CDR2 FNYEAQ. DNA for the CDR3: TGTGCCAGCAGCGAAGGTTCCGGGACAGCGAACACCGGGGAGCTGTTTTTT. Residues: CASSEGSGTANTGELFF.

The DNA of the CDR3 is TGTGCCAGCCAAACCCGACTGGCGGGGGGGGGATTTAACACAGATACGCAGTATTTT. As protein: CASQTRLAGGGFNTDTQYF. V and J are TRBV28 and TRBJ2-3; 9 nucleotides line up with TRBD2. The ends lost 8 bases at V and 2 bases at J; junction bases unmatched: 20. CDR1 is MDHEN and CDR2 is SYDVKM in the germline V gene. The CDR3 totals 19 residues.

This clonotype occurred many times. This chain connects TRBV28 to TRBJ2-5; the match to TRBD1 covers 8 bases. Germline V CDR1 and CDR2: MDHEN, SYDVKM. V was clipped by 2 bases and J by 5 bases; unmatched bases: 4. The CDR3 covers 14 residues. As DNA, the CDR3 is TGTGCCAGCAGTTTACAGGGGGCTCGGGAGACCCAGTACTTC. Protein sequence: CASSLQGARETQYF. Full variable domain (missing parts from reference TRBV28 and TRBJ2-5): DVKVTQSSRYLVKRTGEKVFLECVQDMDHENMFWYRQDPGLGLRLIYFSYDVKMKEKGDIPEGYSVSREKKERFSLILESASTNQTSMYLCASSLQGARETQYFGPGTRLLVL.

The chain links TRBV7-6 to TRBJ2-3; 8 bases fit TRBD1. J lost 4 bases, V lost 1 base, and 13 bases had no gene match. CDR1 and CDR2 from the germline V gene are SGHVS and FNYEAQ. The CDR3 sequence is 18 residues long. The CDR3 is CASSLGVRTGIDPDTQYF. The CDR3 DNA reads as TGTGCCAGCAGCTTAGGGGTTAGGACAGGGATAGATCCAGATACGCAGTATTTT.

In its sample, this clonotype was seen many times. The rearrangement uses TRBV2 and TRBJ2-5, with D perhaps TRBD2 (6 bases). Trimming took off 5 bases at V and 9 bases at J, with 22 bases between the two ends. Germline values: CDR1 SNHLY, CDR2 FYNNEI. This CDR3 contains 15 residues. As DNA, the CDR3 is TGTGCCAGCAGTCGGAGAGGGGACCCCAGGAGGGCCCAGTACTTC. Translating it yields CASSRRGDPRRAQYF. The variable domain in full, completed from reference TRBV2 and TRBJ2-5, reads EPEVTQTPSHQVTQMGQEVILRCVPISNHLYFYWYRQILGQKVEFLVSFYNNEISEKSEIFDDQFSVERPDGSNFTLKIRSTKLEDSAMYFCASSRRGDPRRAQYFGPGTRLLVL.

This clonotype was observed many times. The chain is built from TRBV2 and TRBJ1-1, with TRBD1 identical over 7 bases. Per the germline V gene, CDR1 is SNHLY and CDR2 is FYNNEI. The V segment lost 8 bases and the J segment 11 bases; nucleotides outside the gene matches: 17. CDR3 size: 14 residues. CDR3 residues: CASSFPGQSGVAFF. The CDR3 DNA reads TGTGCCAGCTCCTTTCCGGGACAGTCGGGAGTGGCTTTCTTT.

This clonotype was counted only a few times. This rearrangement joins TRBV5-4 to TRBJ2-7; 9 nucleotides align to TRBD1. CDR3 length: 14 residues. V lost 7 bases to trimming and J lost 2 bases; unmatched junction nucleotides: 7. CDR1 is SGHNT, CDR2 YYREEE, per germline (reference sequence). CDR3 nucleotides: TGTGCCAGCCGTCGGACAGGGGAACCCTACGAGCAGTACTTC. This gives the protein CASRRTGEPYEQYF.